Ten or more counts support the clone carrying this TCR beta chain. MiXCR, applied by TCRdb to the RT-PCR reads, yields one record per CDR3 protein. The data hold hundreds of thousands of distinct CDR3 sequences, with about 14% observed a single time. Sequencing was done on a sample of memory CD4+ T cells from blood. The sequence came from a female donor in good health, serving as a healthy control.

The CDR3 nucleotides read TGCAGTGCCAAGAGGGGCTACGAGCAGTACTTC. The encoded protein is CSAKRGYEQYF. J is TRBJ2-7 and V is TRBV20-1; either TRBD1 or TRBD2 may fit D (5 bases each). The ends were cut back, 6 bases at V and 3 bases at J, with 9 bases in the middle. Germline CDR1 reads DFQATT; CDR2 reads SNEGSKA (reference sequence). The CDR3 loop spans 11 amino acids.